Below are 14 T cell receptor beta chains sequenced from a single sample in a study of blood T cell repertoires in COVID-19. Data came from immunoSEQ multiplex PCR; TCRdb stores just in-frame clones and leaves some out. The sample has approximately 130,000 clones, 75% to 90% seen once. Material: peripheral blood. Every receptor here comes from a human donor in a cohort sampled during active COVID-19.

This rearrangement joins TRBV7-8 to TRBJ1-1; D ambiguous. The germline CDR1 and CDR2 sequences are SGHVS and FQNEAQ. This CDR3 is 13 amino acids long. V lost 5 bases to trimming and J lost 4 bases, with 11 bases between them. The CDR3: CASSRKEVTEAFF. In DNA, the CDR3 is TGTGCCAGCAGCCGAAAAGAGGTCACTGAAGCTTTCTTT.

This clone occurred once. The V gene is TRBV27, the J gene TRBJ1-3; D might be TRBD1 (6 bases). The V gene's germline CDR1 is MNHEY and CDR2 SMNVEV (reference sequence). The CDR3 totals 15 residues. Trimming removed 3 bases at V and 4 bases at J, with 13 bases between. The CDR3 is CASSLGGAAGNTIYF. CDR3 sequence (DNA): TGTGCCAGCAGTTTGGGGGGGGCAGCAGGAAACACCATATATTTT.

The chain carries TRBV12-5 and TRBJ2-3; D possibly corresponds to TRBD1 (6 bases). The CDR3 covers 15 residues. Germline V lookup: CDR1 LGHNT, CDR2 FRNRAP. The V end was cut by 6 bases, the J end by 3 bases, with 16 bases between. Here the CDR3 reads CASGETGQMTDTQYF. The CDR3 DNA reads TGTGCTAGTGGCGAAACCGGACAGATGACAGATACGCAGTATTTT.

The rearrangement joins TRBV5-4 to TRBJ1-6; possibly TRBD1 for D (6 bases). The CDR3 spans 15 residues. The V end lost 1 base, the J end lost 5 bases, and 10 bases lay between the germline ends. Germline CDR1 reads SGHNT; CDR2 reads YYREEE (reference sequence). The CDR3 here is CASSLSRGDNSPLHF. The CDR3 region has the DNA TGTGCCAGCAGCTTGTCCAGGGGTGATAATTCACCCCTCCACTTT.

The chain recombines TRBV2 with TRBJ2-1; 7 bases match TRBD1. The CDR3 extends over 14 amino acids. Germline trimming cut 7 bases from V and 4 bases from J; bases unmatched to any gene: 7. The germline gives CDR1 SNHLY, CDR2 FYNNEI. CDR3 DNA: TGTGCCAGCATAGAGGGACAGAGTTACAATGAGCAGTTCTTC. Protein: CASIEGQSYNEQFF.

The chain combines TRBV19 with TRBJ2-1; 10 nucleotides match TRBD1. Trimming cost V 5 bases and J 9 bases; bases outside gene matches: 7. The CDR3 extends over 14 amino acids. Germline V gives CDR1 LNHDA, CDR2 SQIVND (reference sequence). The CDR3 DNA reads TGTGCCAGTAGTCGGGACAGGGGACGGGCTGAGCAGTTCTTC. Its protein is CASSRDRGRAEQFF.

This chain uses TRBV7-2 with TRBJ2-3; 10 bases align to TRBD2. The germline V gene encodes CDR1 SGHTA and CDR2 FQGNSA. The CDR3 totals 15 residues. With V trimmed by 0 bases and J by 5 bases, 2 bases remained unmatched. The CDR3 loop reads CASSLALAGEDTQYF. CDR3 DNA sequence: TGTGCCAGCAGCTTAGCTCTAGCGGGAGAAGATACGCAGTATTTT.

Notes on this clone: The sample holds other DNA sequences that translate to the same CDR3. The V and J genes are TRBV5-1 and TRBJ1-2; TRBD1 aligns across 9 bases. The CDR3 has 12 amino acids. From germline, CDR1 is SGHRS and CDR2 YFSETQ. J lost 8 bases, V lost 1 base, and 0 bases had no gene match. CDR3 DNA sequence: TGCGCCAGCAGCTTGACAGGGGGCGGCTACACCTTC. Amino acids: CASSLTGGGYTF.

The CDR3 bases are TGTGCCTGGAGTGTACGGGGGATTAATGAAAAACTGTTTTTT. Translating gives CAWSVRGINEKLFF. The V gene is TRBV30, the J gene TRBJ1-4; perhaps TRBD1 as D (5 bases). The CDR3 extends over 14 amino acids. Germline V gives CDR1 GTSNPN, CDR2 SVGIG (reference sequence). V was trimmed by 0 bases and J by 4 bases, leaving 9 bases between them.

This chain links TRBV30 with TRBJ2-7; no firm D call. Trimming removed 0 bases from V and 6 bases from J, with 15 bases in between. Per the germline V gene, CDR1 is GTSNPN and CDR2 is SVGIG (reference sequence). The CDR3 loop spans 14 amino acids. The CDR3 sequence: CAWSVINGYGEQYF. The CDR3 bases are TGTGCCTGGAGTGTTATTAACGGGTATGGCGAGCAGTACTTC.

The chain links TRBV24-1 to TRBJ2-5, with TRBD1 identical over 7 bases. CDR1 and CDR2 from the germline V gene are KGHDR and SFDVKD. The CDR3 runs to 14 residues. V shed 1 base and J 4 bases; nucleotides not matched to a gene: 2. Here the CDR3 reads CATSDLTGAETQYF. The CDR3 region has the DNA TGTGCCACCAGTGATTTAACAGGGGCAGAGACCCAGTACTTC.

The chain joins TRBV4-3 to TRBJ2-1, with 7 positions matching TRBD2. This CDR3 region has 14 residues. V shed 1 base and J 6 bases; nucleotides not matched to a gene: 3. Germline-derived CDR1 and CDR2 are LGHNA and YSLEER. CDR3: CASSQASGLNEQFF. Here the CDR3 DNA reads TGCGCCAGCAGCCAAGCTAGCGGACTCAATGAGCAGTTCTTC.

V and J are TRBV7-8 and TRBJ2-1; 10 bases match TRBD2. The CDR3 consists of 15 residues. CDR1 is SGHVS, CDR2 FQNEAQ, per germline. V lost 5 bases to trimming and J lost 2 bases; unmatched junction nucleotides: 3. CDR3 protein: CASSPSGSPYNEQFF. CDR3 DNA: TGTGCCAGCAGCCCTAGCGGGAGCCCCTACAATGAGCAGTTCTTC.

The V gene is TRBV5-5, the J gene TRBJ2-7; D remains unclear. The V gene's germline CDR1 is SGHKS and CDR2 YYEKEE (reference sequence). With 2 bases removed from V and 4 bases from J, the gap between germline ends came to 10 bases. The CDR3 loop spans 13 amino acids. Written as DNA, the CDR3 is TGTGCCAGCAGCTTAACCAGGTCTTACGAGCAGTACGTC. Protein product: CASSLTRSYEQYV.